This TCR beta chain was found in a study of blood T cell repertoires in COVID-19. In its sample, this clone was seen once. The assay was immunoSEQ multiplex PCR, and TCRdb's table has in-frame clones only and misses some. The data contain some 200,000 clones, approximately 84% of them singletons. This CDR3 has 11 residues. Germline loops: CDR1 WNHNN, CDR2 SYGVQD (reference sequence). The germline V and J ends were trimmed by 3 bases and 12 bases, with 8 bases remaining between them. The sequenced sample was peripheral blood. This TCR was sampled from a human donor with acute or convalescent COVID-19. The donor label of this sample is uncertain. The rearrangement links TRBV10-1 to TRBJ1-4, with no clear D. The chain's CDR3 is CASSEGLELFF. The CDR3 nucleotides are TGCGCCAGCAGTGAAGGCCTAGAACTGTTTTTT.